The clone carrying this T cell receptor (beta chain) was seen only a few times. What it recognizes is unknown. This sample stems from a study of regulatory T cells in long-lasting Graves disease. Germline V gene lookup returns CDR1 SGHTA and CDR2 FQGNSA. Trimming removed 0 bases at V and 5 bases at J, with 10 bases between. CDR3 length: 15 amino acids. Time point specified: persistent/refractory GD, antithyroid drugs over 5 years with positive TRAb. Researchers made the TCR library from RNA that was extracted from PBMCs. Study-wide results and caveats: Persistent patients shared more public clonotypes (around 2,500) than new patients (about 1,000). TRBV28 was favored in persistent disease, as were TRBJ1-2 and TRBJ2-5.

Investigators prepared the TCR beta libraries by applying iRepertoire HTBI primers and Arm-PCR of CDR3 regions. TCRdb reanalysed the multiplex PCR reads using MiXCR and keeps one entry per CDR3 protein. The table records over 350,000 distinct CDR3 sequences, about a fifth of them present only once. Sequenced material: peripheral blood mononuclear cells (PBMCs), taken when the disease was refractory, from a patient treated with antithyroid drugs. This TCR came from a female donor with Graves disease. V usage is TRBV7-2 and J usage is TRBJ2-2, with D hard to call. The CDR3 spells CASSLARLETGELFF. The CDR3 nucleotides are TGTGCCAGCAGCTTAGCGCGTCTCGAGACCGGGGAGCTGTTTTTT.